These 32 T cell receptor beta chains were all obtained from the same sample, sequenced in a study of CD8+ T cells in alopecia areata (dated by TCRdb to about 2018). Library prep was done by the immunoSEQ multiplex PCR assay. To provide template for TCR sequencing, every sample had RNA extracted and reverse transcribed into cDNA. TCRdb retrieved this table from immuneACCESS and kept in-frame rearrangements only. Not all clones are present; in checked studies, unresolved V genes account for under half, and no reason is known for the remainder. The sample table holds roughly 220,000 clones, of which around two fifths were seen once. The ten largest make up around 0.48% of the sample. This specimen's treatment or condition label, per the study, means: oral pan-JAK inhibitor, 5-10 mg twice daily. Sequences were derived from CD4+ T cells sorted from blood, sampled around week 31, from a patient treated with tofacitinib. The receptor source for this set is a human donor with alopecia areata.

The genes are TRBV6-1 and TRBJ2-2, with a weak D call TRBD1 (7 bases). Deletions cut 3 bases from V and 7 bases from J, with 18 bases between. Germline V gives CDR1 MNHNS, CDR2 SASEGT. The CDR3 covers 16 residues. The CDR3 DNA reads as TGTGCCAGCAGTGAGAAATGGACAGGAGGGGTCGGGGAGCTGTTTTTT. It is translated as CASSEKWTGGVGELFF.

Ten or more counts support this clone. The rearrangement joins TRBV7-8 to TRBJ1-3; weak D call: TRBD1 (5 bases). V lost 5 bases to trimming and J lost 1 base, with 9 bases between them. The germline V gene has CDR1 SGHVS and CDR2 FQNEAQ. This CDR3 contains 14 residues. DNA for the CDR3: TGTGCCAGCAGCCAGAGGGGTTCTGGAAACACCATATATTTT. The encoded protein is CASSQRGSGNTIYF.

The J gene is TRBJ2-3, the V gene TRBV5-1; D is perhaps TRBD1 (5 bases). The CDR3 length is 14 residues. Per germline, CDR1 SGHRS and CDR2 YFSETQ. V was cut by 1 base and J by 3 bases, with 9 bases left in between. CDR3 region: CASSLQTATDTQYF. Written as DNA, the CDR3 is TGCGCCAGCAGCTTGCAGACAGCTACAGATACGCAGTATTTT.

The chain combines TRBV27 with TRBJ1-5, with 8 bases lining up with TRBD1. From germline, CDR1 is MNHEY and CDR2 SMNVEV (reference sequence). J gave up 2 bases and V 2 bases, and 2 bases lay outside the gene matches. CDR3 size: 15 residues. The CDR3 nucleotides read TGTGCCAGCAGTTTACAGGGGGCTGGCAATCAGCCCCAGCATTTT. Amino acid sequence: CASSLQGAGNQPQHF.

The chain combines TRBV27 with TRBJ2-2; TRBD2 is a possible D gene (6 bases). In germline, CDR1 is MNHEY, CDR2 SMNVEV (reference sequence). The V end lost 1 base, the J end lost 6 bases, and 15 bases lay between the germline ends. This CDR3 is built from 16 residues. In nucleotides, the CDR3 is TGTGCCAGCAGTTTATACCCTAGCGTGAAGGCCGGGGAGCTGTTTTTT. Its protein is CASSLYPSVKAGELFF.

The gene calls are TRBV27 and TRBJ1-1, with a weak D call TRBD1 (6 bases). This CDR3 is 14 amino acids long. The germline CDR1 and CDR2 sequences are MNHEY and SMNVEV (reference sequence). Trimming cost V 6 bases and J 4 bases, with 15 bases left between them. Here the CDR3 reads CASSRGQYGTEAFF. CDR3 nucleotides: TGTGCCAGCAGCCGCGGACAGTACGGCACTGAAGCTTTCTTT.

The sample holds a few counts of this clone. The CDR3 bases are TGTGCCAGCAGCGTTGGACAGGGGTCTTTCTACGAGCAGTACTTC. Translating gives CASSVGQGSFYEQYF. The V call is TRBV11-2, the J call TRBJ2-7; 9 bases map to TRBD1. CDR1 is SGHAT, CDR2 FQNNGV, per germline. V lost 5 bases, J lost 3 bases, and 8 bases stayed unmatched. The CDR3 runs to 15 residues.

V gene TRBV14 combines with J gene TRBJ2-7; D gene uncertain. This CDR3 is 14 amino acids long. V was shortened by 4 bases and J by 3 bases, with 13 bases between the two germline ends. Per germline, CDR1 SGHDN and CDR2 FVKESK. The CDR3 reads CASSPYSYGYEQYF. CDR3 bases: TGTGCCAGCAGCCCTTACAGCTACGGCTACGAGCAGTACTTC. Filled out from reference TRBV14 and TRBJ2-7, the complete variable domain reads EAGVTQFPSHSVIEKGQTVTLRCDPISGHDNLYWYRRVMGKEIKFLLHFVKESKQDESGMPNNRFLAERTGGTYSTLKVQPAELEDSGVYFCASSPYSYGYEQYFGPGTRLTVT.

This clone was seen only a few times. V and J are TRBV14 and TRBJ2-2; D remains unclear. CDR1 SGHDN and CDR2 FVKESK come from the germline V gene. The V end was cut by 9 bases, the J end by 6 bases, with 20 bases between. CDR3 length equals 15 residues. CDR3 in DNA: TGTGCCAGAGACCTGGGCTCCGGCAGGCCCGGGGAGCTGTTTTTT. Its protein is CARDLGSGRPGELFF.

This clone was counted only a few times. CDR3 region: CATSRDRSLLGDEQYF. The CDR3 DNA is TGTGCCACCAGCAGAGATCGGTCGCTTCTCGGGGACGAGCAGTACTTC. V usage is TRBV15 and J usage is TRBJ2-7; a weak D match, TRBD2 (5 bases). The germline V gene has CDR1 LNHNV and CDR2 YYDKDF (reference sequence). Trimming removed 0 bases from V and 5 bases from J, with 17 bases in between. This CDR3 spans 16 amino acids.

This sequence joins TRBV30 and TRBJ1-1; no clear D gene. Germline V gene data show CDR1 as GTSNPN and CDR2 as SVGIG (reference sequence). This CDR3 spans 13 amino acids. Trimming stripped 2 bases from V and 1 base from J, with 8 bases between. The CDR3 region is CAWSFSGNTEAFF. The CDR3 DNA follows: TGTGCCTGGAGTTTCTCAGGGAACACTGAAGCTTTCTTT.

This clone was counted only a few times. The chain is built from TRBV10-3 and TRBJ2-3, with D perhaps matching TRBD1 (7 bases). Germline V CDR1 and CDR2: ENHRY, SYGVKD. This CDR3 spans 16 amino acids. Trimming removed 6 bases at V and 4 bases at J, with 20 bases between. CDR3 DNA sequence: TGTGCCATCAGGATAACAGGGGTGAGGGAGGCAGATACGCAGTATTTT. Encoded protein: CAIRITGVREADTQYF.

This clone was seen only once. The chain employs TRBV27 and TRBJ2-5, with D possibly TRBD1 on 6 matching bases. The V end was cut by 5 bases, the J end by 2 bases, with 15 bases between. Germline V gene sequence: CDR1 MNHEY, CDR2 SMNVEV (reference sequence). This CDR3 comprises 15 residues. The CDR3 DNA follows: TGTGCCAGCAGTCCCAGGGGAAGAGGACAAGAGACCCAGTACTTC. As protein: CASSPRGRGQETQYF.

This clone has a handful of counts. DNA of the CDR3: TGCGCCAGCAGTAGTCAGCCCCAGCATTTT. It is translated as CASSSQPQHF. The chain employs TRBV10-1 and TRBJ1-5, with D unclear. The ends were cut back, 5 bases at V and 6 bases at J, with 2 bases in the middle. The germline gives CDR1 WNHNN, CDR2 SYGVQD (reference sequence). The CDR3 has 10 residues.

The chain combines TRBV5-5 with TRBJ2-4, with a possible D match to TRBD2 (5 bases). The ends were cut back, 4 bases at V and 0 bases at J, with 8 bases in the middle. This CDR3 comprises 14 residues. CDR1 and CDR2 from the germline V gene are SGHKS and YYEKEE (reference sequence). The CDR3 reads CASSQDLAKNIQYF. CDR3 DNA: TGTGCCAGCAGCCAGGACTTAGCCAAAAACATTCAGTACTTC.

This clone was seen only a few times. V gene TRBV19 combines with J gene TRBJ1-4; the D is unclear. The V and J ends lost 3 bases and 0 bases respectively, with 8 bases between them. The CDR3 consists of 15 residues. Germline CDR1 and CDR2: LNHDA and SQIVND (reference sequence). CDR3 in amino acids: CASSIQVSTNEKLFF. The DNA for the CDR3 is TGTGCCAGTAGTATCCAGGTCTCAACTAATGAAAAACTGTTTTTT.

This clone was observed a handful of times. CDR3 coding DNA: TGTGCCAGCAGTTACCACCGGGGCCACACTGAAGCTTTCTTT. It codes for CASSYHRGHTEAFF. The chain is built from TRBV6-6 and TRBJ1-1, with D possibly matching TRBD1 (5 bases). V gave up 2 bases and J gave up 3 bases, with 10 bases separating them. CDR1 MNHNY and CDR2 SVGAGI come from the germline V gene (reference sequence). This CDR3 has 14 amino acids.

The chain links TRBV29-1 to TRBJ1-6; D is possibly TRBD1 (6 bases). The CDR3 sequence is 12 residues long. CDR1 is SQVTM and CDR2 is ANQGSEA in the germline V gene. Between the trimmed V and J ends, which lost 7 bases and 7 bases, there was a span of 11 bases. The CDR3: CSEQGGNSPLHF. CDR3 coding DNA: TGCAGCGAGCAAGGGGGAAATTCACCCCTCCACTTT.

This rearrangement joins TRBV14 to TRBJ1-1; no firm D call. Germline-derived CDR1 and CDR2 are SGHDN and FVKESK. Trimming stripped 1 base from V and 1 base from J, with 10 bases between. CDR3 length equals 15 residues. DNA for the CDR3: TGTGCCAGCAGCCAAGTGTGGAGCGAGAACACTGAAGCTTTCTTT. Its protein product is CASSQVWSENTEAFF.

This clone came up a few times. The J gene is TRBJ1-2, the V gene TRBV14; D unresolved. CDR3 length: 15 amino acids. Germline-derived CDR1 and CDR2 are SGHDN and FVKESK. With 0 bases removed from V and 5 bases from J, the gap between germline ends came to 13 bases. The CDR3, as DNA: TGTGCCAGCAGCCAAGAGGCAGCGCTTGGATATGGCTACACCTTC. This translates into CASSQEAALGYGYTF. The full variable domain, completed using reference TRBV14 and TRBJ1-2, is EAGVTQFPSHSVIEKGQTVTLRCDPISGHDNLYWYRRVMGKEIKFLLHFVKESKQDESGMPNNRFLAERTGGTYSTLKVQPAELEDSGVYFCASSQEAALGYGYTFGSGTRLTVV.

V gene TRBV12-5 combines with J gene TRBJ2-1; 7 bases are shared with TRBD2. Unmatched junction bases numbered 6, after V lost 0 bases and J lost 4 bases. CDR3 length: 16 amino acids. The germline V gene encodes CDR1 LGHNT and CDR2 FRNRAP. The CDR3 sequence is CASGLVLAGDYNEQFF. For the CDR3, the DNA is TGTGCTAGTGGTTTGGTACTTGCGGGGGATTACAATGAGCAGTTCTTC.

The chain recombines TRBV7-2 with TRBJ1-1; unclear D gene. V lost 5 bases and J 0 bases, leaving 13 bases between the germline ends. The CDR3 has 15 residues. CDR1 and CDR2 (germline): SGHTA, FQGNSA. This chain's CDR3 is CASSPRPIVNTEAFF. The CDR3 coding sequence is TGTGCCAGCAGCCCCCGGCCGATCGTGAACACTGAAGCTTTCTTT.

V is TRBV5-1 and J is TRBJ2-7, with 8 bases fitting TRBD2. Germline trimming cut 2 bases from V and 1 base from J; bases unmatched to any gene: 8. CDR3 length: 16 residues. Germline V gene lookup returns CDR1 SGHRS and CDR2 YFSETQ. As DNA, the CDR3 is TGCGCCAGCAGCTTCACTGTGACTAGCGCATCCTACGAGCAGTACTTC. Translating gives CASSFTVTSASYEQYF.

Only a few counts were recorded for this clone. The chain uses TRBV29-1 and TRBJ1-1, with 9 bases aligning to TRBD1. This CDR3 has 14 residues. J lost 3 bases, V lost 6 bases, and 8 bases had no gene match. From germline, CDR1 is SQVTM and CDR2 ANQGSEA. CDR3 bases: TGCAGCGTCCTCGGACAGGGGAGGTACACTGAAGCTTTCTTT. Translation: CSVLGQGRYTEAFF.

V is TRBV2 and J is TRBJ1-4, with D possibly TRBD1 on 5 matching bases. Germline V gene sequence: CDR1 SNHLY, CDR2 FYNNEI. With 2 bases removed from V and 7 bases from J, the gap between germline ends came to 11 bases. This CDR3 comprises 14 residues. The CDR3 loop is CASSERGPVEKLFF. The CDR3 region has the DNA TGTGCCAGCAGTGAAAGGGGTCCAGTTGAAAAACTGTTTTTT.

J is TRBJ2-2 and V is TRBV6-6; D not resolved. From germline, CDR1 is MNHNY and CDR2 SVGAGI (reference sequence). This CDR3 has 15 amino acids. The germline V and J ends were trimmed by 6 bases and 2 bases, with 13 bases remaining between them. The CDR3, as DNA: TGTGCCAGCAGATTAGGCCAGACAAACACCGGGGAGCTGTTTTTT. Protein sequence: CASRLGQTNTGELFF.

V and J are TRBV6-6 and TRBJ2-3; 13 positions match TRBD2. Losses at the gene ends were 9 bases for V and 1 base for J; bases not matched to a gene: 7. This CDR3 has 16 amino acids. Germline loops: CDR1 MNHNY, CDR2 SVGAGI (reference sequence). The CDR3 region has the DNA TGTGCCAGTGTTTCGGGACTAGCGGGGCGCACAGATACGCAGTATTTT. It yields the protein CASVSGLAGRTDTQYF.

This clone was counted a few times. The chain recombines TRBV30 with TRBJ1-2, with 7 bases matching TRBD1. Germline V gene lookup returns CDR1 GTSNPN and CDR2 SVGIG (reference sequence). CDR3 length: 13 residues. The V and J ends lost 4 bases and 6 bases, in that order; junction bases with no gene match: 8. CDR3 DNA sequence: TGTGCCTGGAACCAGGGGGTTTTAGATGGCTACACCTTC. This codes for CAWNQGVLDGYTF.

This chain connects TRBV7-2 to TRBJ2-1; D uncertain. The CDR3 is 13 residues long. V lost 1 base and J lost 7, with 8 bases in between. The germline CDR1 and CDR2 sequences are SGHTA and FQGNSA. CDR3 sequence reads: CASSLGIKNEQFF. The DNA of the CDR3 is TGTGCCAGCAGCTTAGGGATTAAGAATGAGCAGTTCTTC.

This rearrangement joins TRBV5-1 to TRBJ2-5; TRBD1 matches at 8 bases. J lost 4 bases, V lost 4 bases, and 3 bases had no gene match. CDR3 length: 13 amino acids. CDR1 SGHRS and CDR2 YFSETQ come from the germline V gene. The CDR3 loop reads CASSPTGVETQYF. CDR3 nucleotide sequence: TGCGCCAGCAGCCCGACAGGGGTAGAGACCCAGTACTTC.

This rearrangement joins TRBV6-1 to TRBJ2-5; 10 nucleotides align to TRBD2. The V gene end was trimmed by 4 bases and the J gene end by 4 bases; junction bases not matched to a gene: 9. The CDR3 length is 16 residues. In germline, CDR1 is MNHNS, CDR2 SASEGT. CDR3 DNA sequence: TGTGCCAGCAGTGCTTCACGGACTAGCGGATTAGAGACCCAGTACTTC. The encoded protein is CASSASRTSGLETQYF.

In its sample, this clone was seen a few times. This CDR3 is CASSYDGAAEAFF. CDR3 bases: TGTGCCAGCAGTTACGACGGGGCGGCTGAAGCTTTCTTT. The rearrangement uses TRBV6-6 and TRBJ1-1, with D possibly being TRBD1 (5 bases). The germline V gene encodes CDR1 MNHNY and CDR2 SVGAGI (reference sequence). V was shortened by 2 bases and J by 6 bases, with 10 bases between the two germline ends. This CDR3 has 13 amino acids.